These 31 T cell receptor beta chains were sequenced from one sample in a study of blood T cell repertoires in COVID-19. Here immunoSEQ multiplex PCR was the method, and the copy in TCRdb shows in-frame clones only, minus some. The sample records approximately 50,000 clones, more than 90% being singletons. The sequencing input was peripheral blood. These receptors were taken from a human donor in a cohort sampled during active COVID-19.

The rearrangement links TRBV6-5 to TRBJ1-1; perhaps TRBD1 as D (6 bases). The CDR3 length is 14 residues. Germline V lookup: CDR1 MNHEY, CDR2 SVGAGI. The V gene lost 0 bases and the J gene lost 4 bases, with 9 bases spanning the gap. The CDR3 DNA reads as TGTGCCAGCAGTTACTCGAGGGGGAGCACTGAAGCTTTCTTT. It encodes CASSYSRGSTEAFF.

The chain combines TRBV5-6 with TRBJ2-7; TRBD2 matches at 7 bases. The CDR3 loop spans 16 amino acids. Germline V CDR1 and CDR2: SGHDT, YYEEEE. With 0 bases clipped from V and 2 bases from J, the junction kept 8 bases outside the gene matches. The chain's CDR3 is CASSLGSAGRAYEQYF. CDR3 DNA sequence: TGTGCCAGCAGCTTGGGATCAGCGGGACGGGCCTACGAGCAGTACTTC. Full variable domain (remainder filled in from reference TRBV5-6 and TRBJ2-7): DAGVTQSPTHLIKTRGQQVTLRCSPKSGHDTVSWYQQALGQGPQFIFQYYEEEERQRGNFPDRFSGHQFPNYSSELNVNALLLGDSALYLCASSLGSAGRAYEQYFGPGTRLTVT.

The chain combines TRBV7-3 with TRBJ1-1; tentatively, D is TRBD1 (5 bases). Between the trimmed V and J ends, which lost 1 base and 4 bases, there was a span of 13 bases. The CDR3 length is 15 residues. Germline V lookup: CDR1 SGHTA, CDR2 FQGTGA. The CDR3 DNA is TGTGCCAGCAGCTTAAGCTCAGGGTTATCCACTGAAGCTTTCTTT. Amino acid sequence: CASSLSSGLSTEAFF. The variable domain in full, with the rest retrieved from reference TRBV7-3 and TRBJ1-1, is GAGVSQTPSNKVTEKGKYVELRCDPISGHTALYWYRQSLGQGPEFLIYFQGTGAADDSGLPNDRFFAVRPEGSVSTLKIQRTERGDSAVYLCASSLSSGLSTEAFFGQGTRLTVV.

This chain links TRBV4-1 with TRBJ1-2, with D uncertain. With 1 base removed from V and 7 bases from J, the gap between germline ends came to 19 bases. The CDR3 has 16 amino acids. Germline V lookup: CDR1 MGHRA, CDR2 YSYEKL. CDR3 nucleotide sequence: TGCGCCAGCAGCCAAGGGCCCGCGGGCGGTGGAGGTGGCTACACCTTC. Its protein is CASSQGPAGGGGGYTF.

The V call is TRBV2, the J call TRBJ1-5; D gene ambiguous. The ends were cut back, 4 bases at V and 0 bases at J, with 13 bases in the middle. CDR1 and CDR2 (germline): SNHLY, FYNNEI. The CDR3 totals 16 residues. The CDR3 DNA reads TGTGCCAGCAGTGTGGTGGGAGTCGTTAGCAATCAGCCCCAGCATTTT. Its protein product is CASSVVGVVSNQPQHF.

This clone was seen a handful of times. This chain connects TRBV2 to TRBJ1-2; D call uncertain. V lost 1 base and J 5 bases, leaving 14 bases between the germline ends. The CDR3 is made up of 15 amino acids. Germline loops: CDR1 SNHLY, CDR2 FYNNEI. CDR3: CASSEERGDGYGYTF. In nucleotides, the CDR3 is TGTGCCAGCAGTGAAGAGAGAGGCGACGGGTATGGCTACACCTTC.

The V call is TRBV29-1, the J call TRBJ2-1, with D perhaps TRBD2 (5 bases). There are 18 residues in the CDR3. Trimming removed 0 bases from V and 7 bases from J, with 25 bases in between. CDR1 is SQVTM and CDR2 is ANQGSEA in the germline V gene. The CDR3 region has the DNA TGCAGCGTTGAAGATGGTAATTCGGGATTTTGGGGTCTAAATGAGCAGTTCTTC. Translating gives CSVEDGNSGFWGLNEQFF.

This clone was recorded a few times. The chain uses TRBV7-9 and TRBJ2-2; D possibly corresponds to TRBD2 (6 bases). This CDR3 spans 14 amino acids. Germline lookup yields CDR1 SEHNR and CDR2 FQNEAQ (reference sequence). V lost 0 bases and J 7 bases, leaving 9 bases between the germline ends. The CDR3 nucleotides read TGTGCCAGCAGCTTAGCCGGGAGAGGCGGGGAGCTGTTTTTT. Its translation: CASSLAGRGGELFF.

The chain joins TRBV4-2 to TRBJ2-3; tentatively, D is TRBD1 (6 bases). Germline V gene lookup returns CDR1 LGHNA and CDR2 YNFKEQ. The CDR3 sequence is 18 residues long. Trimming pared 0 bases from V and 0 bases from J, leaving 16 bases between. The CDR3 region is CASSQDHRALTSTDTQYF. The CDR3, as DNA: TGTGCCAGCAGCCAAGATCACAGGGCGTTGACTAGCACAGATACGCAGTATTTT.

This sequence joins TRBV18 and TRBJ1-3, with a possible D match to TRBD1 (5 bases). The CDR3 totals 17 residues. V was shortened by 4 bases and J by 0 bases, with 16 bases between the two germline ends. Germline V gene sequence: CDR1 KGHSH, CDR2 LQKENI. Written as DNA, the CDR3 is TGTGCCAGCTCACTTACTCAAGGGGCTTACTCTGGAAACACCATATATTTT. Its translation is CASSLTQGAYSGNTIYF.

J is TRBJ1-5 and V is TRBV19; 9 positions match TRBD1. The CDR3 extends over 15 amino acids. CDR1 LNHDA and CDR2 SQIVND come from the germline V gene (reference sequence). With 3 bases clipped from V and 5 bases from J, the junction kept 5 bases outside the gene matches. CDR3 sequence: CASSIGGTGYQPQHF. The CDR3 nucleotides read TGTGCCAGTAGTATTGGCGGGACAGGGTATCAGCCCCAGCATTTT.

This clone is a singleton in its sample. The J gene is TRBJ2-7, the V gene TRBV7-9, with TRBD2 matching 11 bases. V shed 5 bases, J shed 9 bases, and the junction held 6 bases outside the gene matches. CDR3 length: 13 residues. Germline CDR1 and CDR2: SEHNR and FQNEAQ (reference sequence). The CDR3 nucleotides are TGTGCCAGCAGCCACTCTAGCGGGAGGTTGCAGTACGTC. Its protein is CASSHSSGRLQYV.

The rearrangement uses TRBV6-4 and TRBJ2-6, with TRBD2 as a possible D gene (6 bases). Germline CDR1 and CDR2: MRHNA and SNTAGT. The V end lost 3 bases, the J end lost 1 base, and 10 bases lay between the germline ends. The CDR3 has 16 amino acids. The CDR3 region has the DNA TGTGCCAGCAGTGAAGGAGCGGGTTCTGGGGCCAACGTCCTGACTTTC. Translating it yields CASSEGAGSGANVLTF.

The rearrangement uses TRBV3-1 (or the pseudogene TRBV3-2) and TRBJ1-6; D may be TRBD1 (6 bases). CDR3 length: 16 amino acids. CDR1 is LGHDT, CDR2 YNNKEL, per germline (reference sequence). V lost 5 bases, J lost 11 bases, and 22 bases lay in between. The CDR3 DNA is TGTGCCAGCAGCTATACAACAGGGTCAAAAGGTGCACCCCTCCACTTT. Its translation: CASSYTTGSKGAPLHF.

This sequence joins TRBV29-1 and TRBJ2-7; D may be TRBD2 (6 bases). This CDR3 contains 12 residues. V was trimmed by 5 bases and J by 2 bases, leaving 10 bases between them. Germline lookup yields CDR1 SQVTM and CDR2 ANQGSEA. The CDR3 region has the DNA TGCAGCGTTATAGCGGCCGCCTACGAGCAGTACTTC. This sequence encodes CSVIAAAYEQYF.

The chain recombines TRBV19 with TRBJ1-2, with D hard to call. V gave up 3 bases and J gave up 10 bases, with 12 bases separating them. The CDR3 totals 12 residues. Germline V CDR1 and CDR2: LNHDA, SQIVND (reference sequence). This chain's CDR3 is CASSIASGDYTF. CDR3 in DNA: TGTGCCAGTAGTATTGCCTCCGGTGACTACACCTTC.

The V call is TRBV6-5, the J call TRBJ1-1, with 8 bases lining up with TRBD1. The CDR3 is made up of 16 amino acids. Per the germline V gene, CDR1 is MNHEY and CDR2 is SVGAGI. Trimming removed 3 bases from V and 1 base from J; junction bases left unmatched: 7. CDR3 DNA sequence: TGTGCCAGCAGTTATCGAGACAGGGGAAGGAACACTGAAGCTTTCTTT. It yields the protein CASSYRDRGRNTEAFF.

This clone was observed once. This chain connects TRBV10-2 to TRBJ2-7; 8 bases agree with TRBD2. Germline V gene sequence: CDR1 WSHSY, CDR2 SAAADI. The CDR3 has 15 residues. V was pared by 8 bases and J by 2 bases, with 11 bases of the junction left unmatched. The CDR3 sequence is CASSTSGGGPYEQYV. CDR3 sequence (DNA): TGCGCCAGCTCCACTAGCGGAGGTGGTCCCTACGAGCAGTACGTC.

V usage is TRBV9 and J usage is TRBJ2-2, with 8 positions matching TRBD2. The germline V gene encodes CDR1 SGDLS and CDR2 YYNGEE. The V segment lost 2 bases and the J segment 5 bases; nucleotides outside the gene matches: 14. The CDR3 consists of 18 residues. In nucleotides, the CDR3 is TGTGCCAGCAGCGTCCTCAGCGGGAGTTTCGGGGGAACCGGGGAGCTGTTTTTT. Translated, it gives CASSVLSGSFGGTGELFF. Complete variable domain (other parts from reference TRBV9 and TRBJ2-2): DSGVTQTPKHLITATGQRVTLRCSPRSGDLSVYWYQQSLDQGLQFLIQYYNGEERAKGNILERFSAQQFPDLHSELNLSSLELGDSALYFCASSVLSGSFGGTGELFFGEGSRLTVL.

The chain carries TRBV11-2 and TRBJ1-1; D is unclear. The CDR3 covers 16 residues. Germline loops: CDR1 SGHAT, CDR2 FQNNGV. V shed 5 bases and J shed 4 bases, with 20 bases lying between them. Written as DNA, the CDR3 is TGTGCCAGCAGCCAACATACTGTAACCCGGGGCACTGAAGCTTTCTTT. Translated, it gives CASSQHTVTRGTEAFF. Drawing the rest from reference TRBV11-2 and TRBJ1-1, the complete variable domain is EAGVAQSPRYKIIEKRQSVAFWCNPISGHATLYWYQQILGQGPKLLIQFQNNGVVDDSQLPKDRFSAERLKGVDSTLKIQPAKLEDSAVYLCASSQHTVTRGTEAFFGQGTRLTVV.

The V and J genes are TRBV11-2 and TRBJ2-7; D not certain. The germline CDR1 and CDR2 sequences are SGHAT and FQNNGV. This CDR3 region has 16 residues. V was clipped by 4 bases and J by 4 bases, with 20 bases between them. The CDR3 DNA follows: TGTGCCAGCAGCTCCTGGGCCGCAACAACTGGATACGAGCAGTACTTC. It specifies CASSSWAATTGYEQYF.

This chain links TRBV5-6 with TRBJ2-7; D is perhaps TRBD1 (6 bases). V was clipped by 0 bases and J by 2 bases, with 6 bases between them. CDR1 and CDR2 (germline): SGHDT, YYEEEE. This CDR3 is built from 13 residues. The CDR3 region has the DNA TGTGCCAGCAGCTTGGACAGGGCCTACGAGCAGTACGTC. As protein: CASSLDRAYEQYV.

The chain recombines TRBV4-1 with TRBJ1-1; 8 nucleotides agree with TRBD1. The CDR3 runs to 15 residues. V shed 3 bases and J 1 base; nucleotides not matched to a gene: 4. Germline V gene data show CDR1 as MGHRA and CDR2 as YSYEKL. The CDR3 coding sequence is TGCGCCAGCAGCCATCCCGGGACAGGGAACACTGAAGCTTTCTTT. Protein product: CASSHPGTGNTEAFF.

This clone was detected once. The chain recombines TRBV7-8 with TRBJ1-1; 7 nucleotides agree with TRBD1. V shed 1 base and J 8 bases; nucleotides not matched to a gene: 13. The germline gives CDR1 SGHVS, CDR2 FQNEAQ. The CDR3 totals 16 residues. This chain's CDR3 is CASSLGSGGGSGEAFF. The CDR3, as DNA: TGTGCCAGCAGCTTAGGGTCCGGAGGGGGCTCAGGGGAAGCTTTCTTT. The full variable domain, completed using reference TRBV7-8 and TRBJ1-1, is GAGVSQSPRYKVAKRGQDVALRCDPISGHVSLFWYQQALGQGPEFLTYFQNEAQLDKSGLPSDRFFAERPEGSVSTLKIQRTQQEDSAVYLCASSLGSGGGSGEAFFGQGTRLTVV.

This clone was observed once. V usage is TRBV4-2 and J usage is TRBJ2-6; the D gene is possibly TRBD1 (7 bases). V lost 4 bases, J lost 4 bases, and 17 bases lay in between. Germline CDR1 is LGHNA and CDR2 is YNFKEQ. The CDR3 totals 17 residues. In DNA, the CDR3 is TGTGCCAGCAGCCCGACCCAGGGGGGCCGAGGGGCCAACGTCCTGACTTTC. Translating it yields CASSPTQGGRGANVLTF.

The V and J genes are TRBV5-1 and TRBJ2-7; weak D call: TRBD1 (5 bases). Germline values: CDR1 SGHRS, CDR2 YFSETQ. The CDR3 sequence is 14 residues long. V dropped 1 base and J dropped 0 bases, with 8 bases sitting between them. CDR3 DNA sequence: TGCGCCAGCAGCTTGCGGACAAACTCCTACGAGCAGTACTTC. Amino acids: CASSLRTNSYEQYF. Supplemented by reference TRBV5-1 and TRBJ2-7, the full variable domain reads KAGVTQTPRYLIKTRGQQVTLSCSPISGHRSVSWYQQTPGQGLQFLFEYFSETQRNKGNFPGRFSGRQFSNSRSEMNVSTLELGDSALYLCASSLRTNSYEQYFGPGTRLTVT.

This clone was seen only once. The chain employs TRBV27 and TRBJ2-1; 7 bases map to TRBD2. Per the germline V gene, CDR1 is MNHEY and CDR2 is SMNVEV (reference sequence). The V segment lost 6 bases and the J segment 4 bases; nucleotides outside the gene matches: 12. The CDR3 is 16 amino acids. The CDR3 DNA reads as TGTGCCAGCAGCCCATGGGGGAGGGAGGGTTACAATGAGCAGTTCTTC. This codes for CASSPWGREGYNEQFF.

CDR3 loop: CASSLDGTGVRTEAFF. CDR3 coding DNA: TGTGCCAGCAGCTTAGATGGGACAGGGGTTCGCACTGAAGCTTTCTTT. This chain connects TRBV7-9 to TRBJ1-1; 10 nucleotides align to TRBD1. The CDR3 sequence is 16 residues long. Germline V gene data show CDR1 as SEHNR and CDR2 as FQNEAQ (reference sequence). Trimming at V came to 1 base and at J to 4 bases, leaving 6 bases not matched to a gene.

This clone was counted once. This rearrangement joins TRBV27 to TRBJ1-1; 7 bases line up with TRBD1. V lost 5 bases to trimming and J lost 2 bases; unmatched junction nucleotides: 14. The CDR3 loop spans 17 amino acids. Germline V CDR1 and CDR2: MNHEY, SMNVEV (reference sequence). Here the CDR3 reads CASSPRAATGTNTEAFF. The CDR3 nucleotides read TGTGCCAGCAGTCCGAGAGCCGCGACAGGGACCAACACTGAAGCTTTCTTT.

V usage is TRBV6-4 and J usage is TRBJ2-3, with 9 bases lining up with TRBD1. CDR3 length equals 14 residues. Germline V gene data show CDR1 as MRHNA and CDR2 as SNTAGT. V lost 4 bases, J lost 1 base, and 0 bases stayed unmatched. The CDR3 DNA reads TGTGCCAGCAGTGGGACAGGGGGCACAGATACGCAGTATTTT. This gives the protein CASSGTGGTDTQYF.

The chain is built from TRBV6-5 and TRBJ2-1; D ambiguous. This CDR3 has 11 residues. With 8 bases removed from V and 7 bases from J, the gap between germline ends came to 9 bases. The germline V gene encodes CDR1 MNHEY and CDR2 SVGAGI. In nucleotides, the CDR3 is TGTGCCAGCCGTCCCGGGAATGAGCAGTTCTTC. Translated: CASRPGNEQFF.